This is a list of T cell receptor beta chains from one sample in a study of shared clonotypes between healthy human individuals. Assay: immunoSEQ multiplex PCR; the TCRdb copy retains only in-frame clones and omits some. The repertoire holds over 850,000 clones, with around three quarters as singletons. The sequenced sample was memory CD4+ T cells from PBMCs. The source is a man between 18 and 29 years old in good health. Some clones in this sample may be carry-over from other donors' samples. CDR3s include the opening cysteine and the closing phenylalanine or tryptophan. The order of the fields is D gene, clone size, V gene, J gene, CDR3 DNA, CDR3 protein. The D gene is left open where the match is weak. A clone size is listed for some rows: how often the clone was seen (once, few, many), or a class if it is expanded.

d_call: .
clone_size: .
v_call: TRBV7-2
j_call: TRBJ2-7
cdr3_nt: TGTGCCAGCAGCTTATCTCAGGGCGGAGGGTACGAGCAGTACTTC
cdr3_aa: CASSLSQGGGYEQYF

d_call: .
clone_size: .
v_call: TRBV9
j_call: TRBJ2-2
cdr3_nt: TGTGCCAGCAGCGAGACAGTGAACACCGGGGAGCTGTTTTTT
cdr3_aa: CASSETVNTGELFF

d_call: .
clone_size: .
v_call: TRBV5-1
j_call: TRBJ1-2
cdr3_nt: TGCGCCAGCAGCGGAACCAAGGGGAGCACTAACTATGGCTACACCTTC
cdr3_aa: CASSGTKGSTNYGYTF

d_call: .
clone_size: once
v_call: TRBV4-2
j_call: TRBJ2-1
cdr3_nt: TGTGCCAGCAGCAGGGGGTCATCCTACAATGAGCAGTTCTTC
cdr3_aa: CASSRGSSYNEQFF

d_call: .
clone_size: .
v_call: TRBV7-3
j_call: TRBJ2-3
cdr3_nt: TGTGCCAGCAGCTTAATGGCGGCCCTTGGCACAGATACGCAGTATTTT
cdr3_aa: CASSLMAALGTDTQYF

d_call: TRBD1
clone_size: .
v_call: TRBV29-1
j_call: TRBJ2-3
cdr3_nt: TGCAGCGTTAAACAACCAGGGGGTACGCAGTATTTT
cdr3_aa: CSVKQPGGTQYF

d_call: .
clone_size: .
v_call: TRBV6-1
j_call: TRBJ2-7
cdr3_nt: TGTGCCAGCAGTCCCCGTCCCTCCTACGAGCAGTACTTC
cdr3_aa: CASSPRPSYEQYF

d_call: .
clone_size: .
v_call: TRBV6-5
j_call: TRBJ1-1
cdr3_nt: TGTGCCAGCAGTTTCCGATCGAACACTGAAGCTTTCTTT
cdr3_aa: CASSFRSNTEAFF

d_call: TRBD2
clone_size: many
v_call: TRBV5-1
j_call: TRBJ2-7
cdr3_nt: TGCGCCAGCAGCTTGGCTCCTAGCGGGAGTGGGGAGCAGTACTTC
cdr3_aa: CASSLAPSGSGEQYF

d_call: .
clone_size: .
v_call: TRBV7-9
j_call: TRBJ1-2
cdr3_nt: TGTGCCAGCAGCTTGTCAGGGGCCAATAACTATGGCTACACCTTC
cdr3_aa: CASSLSGANNYGYTF

d_call: .
clone_size: many
v_call: TRBV19
j_call: TRBJ1-1
cdr3_nt: TGTGCCAGTAGTATAGTTGAAGGTTTTAACACTGAAGCTTTCTTT
cdr3_aa: CASSIVEGFNTEAFF

d_call: .
clone_size: .
v_call: TRBV27
j_call: TRBJ2-1
cdr3_nt: TGTGCCAGCAGTTTGCAAAGGGGAGGCAATGAGCAGTTCTTC
cdr3_aa: CASSLQRGGNEQFF

d_call: .
clone_size: .
v_call: TRBV9
j_call: TRBJ1-1
cdr3_nt: TGTGCCAGCAGCGTAGGAATGGAGCCGACTGAAGCTTTCTTT
cdr3_aa: CASSVGMEPTEAFF

d_call: TRBD2
clone_size: .
v_call: TRBV28
j_call: TRBJ2-7
cdr3_nt: TGTGCCAGCACCCCTAGCGGGAGGGCCCCCCACGAGCAGTACTTC
cdr3_aa: CASTPSGRAPHEQYF

d_call: .
clone_size: .
v_call: TRBV20-1
j_call: TRBJ2-1
cdr3_nt: TGCAGTGCTTACGTAGATGAGCAGTTCTTC
cdr3_aa: CSAYVDEQFF

d_call: .
clone_size: .
v_call: TRBV18
j_call: TRBJ1-1
cdr3_nt: TGTGCCAGCTCACCGGGGGCTGGGCGGACTGAAGCTTTCTTT
cdr3_aa: CASSPGAGRTEAFF

d_call: .
clone_size: .
v_call: TRBV28
j_call: TRBJ1-2
cdr3_nt: TGTGCCAGCAGTTGGGCCCCCTTGGGCTCGCGCTATGGCTACACCTTC
cdr3_aa: CASSWAPLGSRYGYTF

d_call: TRBD1
clone_size: .
v_call: TRBV2
j_call: TRBJ1-5
cdr3_nt: TGTGCCAGCAGAAAGGACAGGTTAGAAGCCCAGCATTTT
cdr3_aa: CASRKDRLEAQHF

d_call: .
clone_size: .
v_call: TRBV28
j_call: TRBJ1-5
cdr3_nt: TGTGCCAGCAGTACCAATTCCGACAGGTTCAATCAGCCCCAGCATTTT
cdr3_aa: CASSTNSDRFNQPQHF

d_call: TRBD1
clone_size: .
v_call: TRBV19
j_call: TRBJ2-7
cdr3_nt: TGTGCCAGTAGGTCACAGGGGGAAGGGTACGAGCAGTACTTC
cdr3_aa: CASRSQGEGYEQYF

d_call: .
clone_size: .
v_call: TRBV18
j_call: TRBJ2-2
cdr3_nt: TGTGCCAGCTCACCACCGGGCGGTCGGCAGGGCGGGGAGCTGTTTTTT
cdr3_aa: CASSPPGGRQGGELFF

d_call: .
clone_size: .
v_call: TRBV7-9
j_call: TRBJ2-6
cdr3_nt: TGTGCCAGCAGCTGGGGCTACCCCGGGGCCAACGTCCTGACTTTC
cdr3_aa: CASSWGYPGANVLTF

d_call: .
clone_size: .
v_call: TRBV7-8
j_call: TRBJ2-1
cdr3_nt: TGTGCCAGCAGCAAGGACAGTTACAATGAGCAGTTCTTC
cdr3_aa: CASSKDSYNEQFF

d_call: TRBD1
clone_size: .
v_call: TRBV6-5
j_call: TRBJ1-1
cdr3_nt: TGTGCCAGCAGTTCCCAGGGGGCTAAGGGCACTGAAGCTTTCTTT
cdr3_aa: CASSSQGAKGTEAFF

d_call: .
clone_size: few
v_call: TRBV4-1
j_call: TRBJ1-4
cdr3_nt: TGCGCCAGCAGCCAATGGAGGAGGGAAAAACTGTTTTTT
cdr3_aa: CASSQWRREKLFF

d_call: .
clone_size: once
v_call: TRBV9
j_call: TRBJ2-6
cdr3_nt: TGTGCCAGCAGCGTAGTTAGGCCGGGTCTTCACTTCTCTGGGGCCAGCGTCCTGACTTTC
cdr3_aa: CASSVVRPGLHFSGASVLTF

d_call: TRBD2
clone_size: .
v_call: TRBV19
j_call: TRBJ2-7
cdr3_nt: TGTGCCAGTAGTATGGGTAGCGGGTCGATTTCCTACGAGCAGTACTTC
cdr3_aa: CASSMGSGSISYEQYF

d_call: .
clone_size: few
v_call: TRBV28
j_call: TRBJ1-5
cdr3_nt: TGTGCCAGCACGCAGGGGCGTCAGCCCCAGCATTTT
cdr3_aa: CASTQGRQPQHF

d_call: .
clone_size: .
v_call: TRBV28
j_call: TRBJ1-1
cdr3_nt: TGTGCCAGCAGCCCCGGACATACGAACACTGAAGCTTTCTTT
cdr3_aa: CASSPGHTNTEAFF

d_call: TRBD1
clone_size: .
v_call: TRBV28
j_call: TRBJ1-1
cdr3_nt: TGTGCCAGCCAGGGGGCCACTGAAGCTTTCTTT
cdr3_aa: CASQGATEAFF

d_call: .
clone_size: few
v_call: TRBV5-6
j_call: TRBJ2-7
cdr3_nt: TGTGCCAGCAGCCTGTATTCAGGCGAATACGAGCAGTACTTC
cdr3_aa: CASSLYSGEYEQYF

d_call: TRBD1
clone_size: .
v_call: TRBV28
j_call: TRBJ1-2
cdr3_nt: TGTGCCAGCAGTCTTTACAGGGGGTACTACACCTTC
cdr3_aa: CASSLYRGYYTF

d_call: TRBD1
clone_size: few
v_call: TRBV28
j_call: TRBJ2-7
cdr3_nt: TGTGCCAGCAGTCAGACTCCGGGACAGGGTGATTACGAGCAGTACTTC
cdr3_aa: CASSQTPGQGDYEQYF

d_call: .
clone_size: many
v_call: TRBV6-1
j_call: TRBJ1-6
cdr3_nt: TGTGCCAGCAGTGAAGCAGGAGGGGGTAAATCACCCCTCCACTTT
cdr3_aa: CASSEAGGGKSPLHF

d_call: TRBD2
clone_size: many
v_call: TRBV7-3
j_call: TRBJ2-1
cdr3_nt: TGTGCCAGCAGCCCTAGGACTAGCGGGGCGTACAATGAGCAGTTCTTC
cdr3_aa: CASSPRTSGAYNEQFF

d_call: TRBD2
clone_size: .
v_call: TRBV16
j_call: TRBJ2-5
cdr3_nt: TGTGCCAGCAGCGCGTTGGGAGGGGTGGAGACCCAGTACTTC
cdr3_aa: CASSALGGVETQYF

d_call: .
clone_size: few
v_call: TRBV5-8
j_call: TRBJ2-7
cdr3_nt: TGTGCCAGCAGTATGGGGGCACCATCCTACGAGCAGTACTTC
cdr3_aa: CASSMGAPSYEQYF

d_call: .
clone_size: .
v_call: TRBV28
j_call: TRBJ1-5
cdr3_nt: TGTGCCAGCACTAGGAGGGGTTATAGCAATCAGCCCCAGCATTTT
cdr3_aa: CASTRRGYSNQPQHF

d_call: .
clone_size: .
v_call: TRBV9
j_call: TRBJ2-3
cdr3_nt: TGTGCCAGCAGCGCTATTAATGCAGATACGCAGTATTTT
cdr3_aa: CASSAINADTQYF